The clone carrying this TCR beta chain was seen repeatedly, ten times or more. Amplification of TCR beta CDR3 regions used RNA as the template. The HTBI primer set served for first-round RT-PCR of the TCR CDR3. TCRdb used MiXCR to reprocess the multiplex PCR reads, holding one entry per CDR3 protein. The table shows about 380,000 distinct CDR3 sequences, with around 13% occurring only once. The source of the sample is a study of T cells in Graves' hyperthyroidism and ophthalmopathy. Germline CDR1 is SGHRS and CDR2 is YFSETQ. The CDR3 sequence is 13 residues long. V lost 3 bases, J lost 6 bases, and 12 bases lay in between.

The clonotype originates from an older woman with Graves' hyperthyroidism. The chain employs TRBV5-1 and TRBJ1-2; maybe TRBD1 (6 bases). Sequences were obtained from blood. The DNA for the CDR3 is TGCGCCAGCAGCTATTGGGGGGCCGATGGCTACACCTTC. It yields the protein CASSYWGADGYTF.